The T cell receptor beta chain described here comes from a study of blood T cell repertoires in COVID-19 (dated by TCRdb to 2018 to 2021). As for the study more broadly: Samples from collaborators originated in the United States, Italy and Spain and spanned both the acute and convalescent phases of COVID-19. The material from the prospective study consisted of cDNA or gDNA derived from T cells, B-cell-depleted T cells, or PBMCs. Subjects who had been exposed to COVID-19, were actively infected with it, or had recovered from it provided the deeply sampled blood TCRbeta repertoires that made up the dataset. A freely available public database, intended as a resource for researchers studying the immune response to SARS-CoV-2, is where the repertoires were released. The samples were drawn from two sources: the first 160 participants of the ongoing ImmuneRACE study, and approximately 1,300 subjects contributed by 6 global collaborators. Sample metadata almost always included a de-identified subject ID, COVID-19 status, age in years and sex. Where available, HLA class I and class II types were taken from metadata supplied by the sample provider and were not determined by assay-based typing.

The immunoSEQ Assay, a bias-controlled multiplex PCR, was used to amplify TCRbeta CDR3 regions from genomic DNA. Per the authors' processing: The number of nucleated cells in each sample was estimated by amplification of reference gene primers within the assay. Sequence reads were collapsed and filtered to measure the absolute abundance of every unique TCRbeta CDR3 rearrangement. For each sample, productive Simpson clonality was calculated as the square root of Simpson's diversity index over productive rearrangements. In TCRdb, the immuneACCESS table is reduced to in-frame sequences with V and J assigned. These tables do not hold every clone; where another copy was compared, an unresolved V gene accounts for under half, and the others remain unexplained. V and J calls and clone size are given by that table; D and trimming were obtained from the DNA. This sample gives about 180,000 clones in total; 70% to 85% of them show up just once. The ten largest clones capture about 6.4% of the sample.

Points the paper makes about the study in general: Clinical and demographic metadata were provided uncurated, with the amount varying by source and participant.

A note on this clone: The antigen this receptor binds is unknown. There are no base qualities to consult, and no much larger clone falls within one base.

Whole blood was collected in K2EDTA tubes by collaborating institutions according to the institutions' own protocols. Collaborator samples were shipped for TCRbeta analysis as frozen whole blood, isolated PBMCs, or DNA extracted from either sample type. V gives up 2 bases and J gives up 2 bases, and the segment between their germline ends measures 12 bases. From the cysteine through the phenylalanine, the CDR3 covers 15 amino acids. Just the 45-base CDR3 DNA is kept, in frame starting at base 1. Reading the germline V gene gives CDR1 SQVTM and CDR2 ANQGSEA. This clonotype originated in a human donor in a cohort sampled during active COVID-19. The rearrangement combines TRBV29-1 with TRBJ1-4, with a weak D call of TRBD1 (6 bases match). The sequenced sample was peripheral blood. The nucleotides are TGCAGCGTTGAATTTGGGACATCCACTAATGAAAAACTGTTTTTT. The encoded protein is CSVEFGTSTNEKLFF.